The 9 T cell receptor beta chains below come from one sample, sequenced in a study of blood T cells in healthy people across ages. A second roughly 7 to 12 cycle PCR used barcoded and J-beta primers. MiXCR was run by TCRdb on the 5' RACE reads, yielding one entry per CDR3 protein. The sample carries more than 1,000,000 distinct CDR3 sequences, approximately 25% recorded once. The same specimen was also included in a second study, on T cells of mothers and their children.

The sample taken for sequencing was blood. These receptors originate from a girl aged 2-10 years in good health.

This clonotype was observed many times. V and J are TRBV6-6 and TRBJ1-1; the match to TRBD1 covers 11 bases. This CDR3 is built from 14 residues. The V segment lost 4 bases and the J segment 4 bases; nucleotides outside the gene matches: 2. CDR1 is MNHNY, CDR2 SVGAGI, per germline (reference sequence). The CDR3 loop is CASSSGTGGTEAFF. CDR3 bases: TGTGCCAGCAGTTCCGGGACAGGGGGCACTGAAGCTTTCTTT.

The J gene is TRBJ2-1, the V gene TRBV29-1, with 7 bases that match TRBD1. The assigned J gene may be wrong: the sequence end matches TRBJ2-7 better. The CDR3 runs 14 residues. The V gene's germline CDR1 is SQVTM and CDR2 ANQGSEA. The CDR3 is CSVSRGLDPYEQYF. The CDR3 DNA is TGCAGCGTTTCTAGGGGGCTAGACCCCTACGAGCAGTACTTC.

CDR3 DNA: TGTGCCACCAGCAGAGACAGGGACTTCGTCATGACCCAGTACTTC. As protein: CATSRDRDFVMTQYF. The chain is built from TRBV15 and TRBJ2-1, with D perhaps TRBD2 (6 bases). The DNA end lines up better with TRBJ2-5; the J call may be wrong. The CDR3 sequence is 15 residues long. CDR1 and CDR2 from the germline V gene are LNHNV and YYDKDF (reference sequence).

This clonotype has ten or more counts. The chain links TRBV7-2 to TRBJ1-3; D is undetermined. CDR3 size: 15 residues. CDR1 and CDR2 from the germline V gene are SGHTA and FQGNSA. Trimming shortened V by 1 base and J by 0 bases, and 7 bases separated the two germline ends. CDR3 loop: CASSLDRSSGNTIYF. The CDR3 DNA reads as TGTGCCAGCAGCTTAGATAGGTCCTCTGGAAACACCATATATTTT.

The genes are TRBV12-2 and TRBJ2-7. TRBV12-2 represents a pseudogene. The CDR3 has 11 amino acids. The CDR3 DNA follows: TGTGCAAGTCGCTTCTACTACGAGCAGTACTTC. It codes for CASRFYYEQYF.

J is TRBJ1-5 and V is TRBV11-2; D call uncertain. The CDR3 has 13 amino acids. CDR1 and CDR2 from the germline V gene are SGHAT and FQNNGV. The germline V and J ends were trimmed by 1 base and 5 bases, with 6 bases remaining between them. CDR3: CASSLGPDQPQHF. The CDR3 DNA is TGTGCCAGCAGCTTAGGACCCGATCAGCCCCAGCATTTT.

The genes are TRBV14 and TRBJ1-2; D is uncertain. From germline, CDR1 is SGHDN and CDR2 FVKESK. CDR3 length: 14 amino acids. Trimming took 4 bases from V and 1 from J, leaving 10 bases between them. The DNA of the CDR3 is TGTGCCAGCAGCCCGATGCGACGTAACTATGGCTACACCTTC. It specifies CASSPMRRNYGYTF.

This rearrangement joins TRBV4-1 to TRBJ2-1; 13 bases match TRBD2. V shed 4 bases, J shed 8 bases, and the junction held 2 bases outside the gene matches. This CDR3 has 14 residues. Germline values: CDR1 MGHRA, CDR2 YSYEKL. The chain's CDR3 is CASSRTSGSYEQFF. The CDR3 region has the DNA TGCGCCAGCAGCCGGACTAGCGGGAGTTATGAGCAGTTCTTC.

This clonotype was seen ten or more times. This chain connects TRBV4-3 to TRBJ2-7; D unclear. V was trimmed by 2 bases and J by 0 bases, leaving 8 bases between them. From germline, CDR1 is LGHNA and CDR2 YSLEER. The CDR3 runs 14 residues. CDR3: CASSQLSGSYEQYF. CDR3 bases: TGCGCCAGCAGCCAACTCAGTGGCTCCTACGAGCAGTACTTC.